Listed here are 16 T cell receptor beta chains from one sample, sequenced in a study of Graves' ophthalmopathy and Graves' hyperthyroidism (dated 2018 in TCRdb). This sample was sequenced with an Illumina HiSeq 2000. For repertoire sequencing, TCR beta CDR3 regions were amplified from RNA transcripts. A first-round RT-PCR used HTBI primers with the Qiagen OneStep RT-PCR kit, followed by a second-round multiplex PCR, size selection and purification. TCRdb trimmed the raw reads at Q25, called clones with MiXCR and kept productive beta chains. Entries are consolidated by CDR3 protein sequence, retaining the most common genes and DNA. Within this sample are 660,000 or so distinct CDR3 sequences, with 35% to 45% of them counted one time only. 3% to 4% of the sample lies in the top ten. Sequencing was done on a sample of peripheral blood. These receptors were taken from an adult man with Graves' ophthalmopathy.

Regarding this clonotype: A much larger clone differs by one base, so this may be a read error. The conserved phenylalanine or tryptophan is not found at the CDR3 terminus, so this likely reflects a read error. This chain joins TRBV15 and TRBJ1-1; the match to TRBD1 covers 8 bases. The CDR3 consists of 14 residues. Per the germline V gene, CDR1 is LNHNV and CDR2 is YYDKDF (reference sequence). The trim removed 5 bases at V and 5 bases at J, leaving 7 bases unmatched. CDR3 sequence: CATSPRDRGTEAFL. The CDR3 nucleotides read TGTGCCACCAGCCCCCGAGACAGGGGAACTGAAGCTTTCCTT.

The chain is built from TRBV10-3 and TRBJ1-1, with D maybe TRBD1 (5 bases). With 6 bases removed from V and 4 bases from J, the gap between germline ends came to 12 bases. The germline gives CDR1 ENHRY, CDR2 SYGVKD. The CDR3 runs 13 residues. The DNA of the CDR3 is TGTGCCATCAGGCTCAGGGAGGGCACTGAAGCTTTCTTT. This encodes CAIRLREGTEAFF.

This clonotype was detected only a few times. The chain links TRBV25-1 to TRBJ2-3, with 8 bases fitting TRBD1. The length of the CDR3 is 16 residues. The V segment lost 4 bases and the J segment 4 bases; nucleotides outside the gene matches: 10. CDR1 and CDR2 from the germline V gene are MGHDK and SYGVNS. The CDR3, as DNA: TGTGCCAGCAGTGGGACAGGGCGGTTTAACGCAGATACGCAGTATTTT. Protein: CASSGTGRFNADTQYF.

The rearrangement joins TRBV19 to TRBJ2-5; D is perhaps TRBD2 (5 bases). CDR1 is LNHDA and CDR2 is SQIVND in the germline V gene (reference sequence). The CDR3 length is 16 residues. The germline V and J ends were trimmed by 3 bases and 5 bases, with 19 bases remaining between them. This CDR3 reads CASSMPAERSQETQYF. In DNA, the CDR3 is TGTGCCAGTAGTATGCCGGCGGAGCGGTCACAGGAGACCCAGTACTTC.

J is TRBJ2-5 and V is TRBV7-2, with 8 nucleotides matching TRBD2. Trimming cost V 3 bases and J 3 bases; bases outside gene matches: 9. Germline values: CDR1 SGHTA, CDR2 FQGNSA. The CDR3 runs 16 residues. CDR3 sequence: CASSLSGGPGEETQYF. DNA of the CDR3: TGTGCCAGCAGCTTGTCGGGGGGGCCTGGGGAAGAGACCCAGTACTTC.

This clonotype was recorded many times. The chain combines TRBV5-1 with TRBJ1-4; D remains ambiguous. The CDR3 totals 13 residues. CDR1 is SGHRS, CDR2 YFSETQ, per germline. With 2 bases removed from V and 8 bases from J, the gap between germline ends came to 10 bases. The CDR3 coding sequence is TGCGCCAGCAGCTTCATGGGAGGAGAAAAACTGTTTTTT. This gives the protein CASSFMGGEKLFF.

This chain connects TRBV11-1 to TRBJ2-5; 8 positions match TRBD1. The V segment lost 3 bases and the J segment 2 bases; nucleotides outside the gene matches: 8. Germline CDR1 SGHAT, CDR2 FQDESV (reference sequence). The CDR3 length is 16 residues. CDR3 loop: CASSFLPDRAQETQYF. CDR3 nucleotide sequence: TGTGCCAGCAGCTTCCTCCCGGACAGGGCTCAAGAGACCCAGTACTTC.

The table lists this clonotype with a count of one. J is TRBJ2-2 and V is TRBV6-4; D may correspond to TRBD1 or TRBD2 (5 bases each). V was cut by 4 bases and J by 5 bases, with 20 bases left in between. Germline CDR1 MRHNA, CDR2 SNTAGT. The CDR3 is 17 amino acids. The CDR3 reads CASSARETGTDTGELFF. DNA of the CDR3: TGTGCCAGCAGTGCTAGAGAGACCGGGACCGATACCGGGGAGCTGTTTTTT.

The J gene is TRBJ2-7, the V gene TRBV7-9; D unresolved. CDR1 and CDR2 from the germline V gene are SEHNR and FQNEAQ (reference sequence). Trimming cost V 3 bases and J 0 bases, with 15 bases left between them. The CDR3 is made up of 16 amino acids. In DNA form, the CDR3 reads TGTGCCAGCAGCTTGGAAATGTCGCTTGACTCCTACGAGCAGTACTTC. Amino acid sequence: CASSLEMSLDSYEQYF.

The chain couples TRBV7-3 to TRBJ1-4; the D gene is possibly TRBD1 (5 bases). Trimming removed 1 base from V and 8 bases from J, with 23 bases in between. Germline-derived CDR1 and CDR2 are SGHTA and FQGTGA. The CDR3 totals 18 residues. The CDR3 is CASSLIRGQGLPGEKLFF. CDR3 in DNA: TGTGCCAGCAGCTTAATTCGGGGTCAGGGACTGCCTGGGGAAAAACTGTTTTTT.

On this clonotype: One end of the junction fails to match germline, which may point to a read error. This sequence joins TRBV7-3 and TRBJ2-2, with 7 bases matching TRBD2. CDR1 is SGHTA and CDR2 is FQGTGA in the germline V gene. The CDR3 loop spans 16 amino acids. CDR3 sequence (DNA): TGTGCCAGCAGCTTAAATCCAGCGGGAAACACCGGGGAGCCGTTTTTT. It translates to CASSLNPAGNTGEPFF. Looking up the rest from reference TRBV7-3 and TRBJ2-2 gives the full variable domain: GAGVSQTPSNKVTEKGKYVELRCDPISGHTALYWYRQSLGQGPEFLIYFQGTGAADDSGLPNDRFFAVRPEGSVSTLKIQRTERGDSAVYLCASSLNPAGNTGEPFFGEGSRLTVL.

A few counts support this clonotype. The V gene is TRBV25-1, the J gene TRBJ2-7; 12 bases fit TRBD2. The ends lost 6 bases at V and 2 bases at J; junction bases unmatched: 2. The CDR3 loop spans 14 amino acids. From germline, CDR1 is MGHDK and CDR2 SYGVNS. The CDR3 coding sequence is TGTGCCAGCAGCGGACTAGCGGGAACCTACGAGCAGTACTTC. Its translation: CASSGLAGTYEQYF.

Details on this clonotype: A much larger clone is a single base away; this may be a read error. The V call is TRBV10-3, the J call TRBJ1-4; D is ambiguous. CDR3 size: 17 residues. The germline V gene encodes CDR1 ENHRY and CDR2 SYGVKD. The CDR3 coding sequence is TGTGCCAGCAGTCCGACCACTAACAAGGGAAAGAATGAAAAACTGTTTTTT. Amino acid sequence: CASSPTTNKGKNEKLFF.

The rearrangement links TRBV7-9 to TRBJ2-7; TRBD2 matches 16 bases. Germline V gene data show CDR1 as SEHNR and CDR2 as FQNEAQ (reference sequence). After removal of 5 bases from V and 4 bases from J, the junction contained 8 bases not matched to a gene. This CDR3 has 17 amino acids. The CDR3 here is CASSAPGLAGGPYEQYF. The CDR3 bases are TGTGCCAGCAGCGCTCCGGGACTAGCGGGGGGGCCGTACGAGCAGTACTTC.

Many counts were recorded for this clonotype. This rearrangement joins TRBV19 to TRBJ2-6; tentatively, D is TRBD2 (6 bases). The CDR3 totals 18 residues. Per the germline V gene, CDR1 is LNHDA and CDR2 is SQIVND (reference sequence). V gave up 4 bases and J gave up 1 base, with 17 bases separating them. In DNA form, the CDR3 reads TGTGCCAGTAGTAAACTAGCCCTGATCGCGTCTGGGGCCAACGTCCTGACTTTC. Translated: CASSKLALIASGANVLTF. Full variable domain (rest looked up from reference TRBV19 and TRBJ2-6): DGGITQSPKYLFRKEGQNVTLSCEQNLNHDAMYWYRQDPGQGLRLIYYSQIVNDFQKGDIAEGYSVSREKKESFPLTVTSAQKNPTAFYLCASSKLALIASGANVLTFGAGSRLTVL.

This rearrangement joins TRBV6-1 to TRBJ2-6; D remains ambiguous. Germline values: CDR1 MNHNS, CDR2 SASEGT. The CDR3 extends over 17 amino acids. Trimming removed 5 bases at V and 4 bases at J, with 18 bases between. Here the CDR3 reads CASSSEDGNTGANVLTF. The DNA of the CDR3 is TGTGCCAGCAGTTCAGAGGACGGTAACACCGGGGCCAACGTCCTGACTTTC.